This TCR beta chain was captured by sequencing in a study of ipilimumab plus nivolumab after autologous stem cell transplantation (dated by TCRdb to the early 2020s). General notes on the study: The median number of doses that trial patients received was a few for ipilimumab and roughly 8 for nivolumab. High-risk transplant-naive patients and patients relapsing within 3 years of a first autologous transplant were included in the myeloma cohort. The trial enrolled patients with high-risk diffuse large B cell lymphoma, mature T cell lymphoma, or multiple myeloma undergoing autologous transplant. The intent-to-treat population of the trial consisted of fewer than 45 patients.

Study-wide conclusions, independent of this receptor: According to the authors, a biologic rationale for studying the approach further came from T cell receptor repertoire, regulatory T cell phenotype and gut microbiota profiles. Combined checkpoint inhibition appeared tolerable as post-transplant consolidation, according to the authors' conclusion.

Checkpoint therapy began 14 to 28 days after autologous transplant, with ipilimumab given at 1 mg/kg intravenously on day 1 of selected weeks. The nivolumab dose was 3 mg/kg intravenously, delivered on day 1 of weeks 1, 4, 7, 10, and every two weeks through week 26. Combined checkpoint inhibition with ipilimumab and nivolumab as consolidation after autologous stem cell transplantation was tested in a Phase Ib clinical trial. This clone appeared a single time. What this receptor recognizes is not known. No base quality information exists; no much larger clone differs at one position. The junction shows trimming of 2 bases on V and 8 bases on J, plus 8 bases between the germline ends. The CDR3, from cysteine to phenylalanine, totals 12 residues. The retained sequence is limited to the CDR3, 36 bases, with the frame set at the first base. For CDR1 and CDR2, the germline V gene lists SGHRS and YFSETQ.

Library method: the immunoSEQ multiplex PCR assay. As stored in TCRdb, this immuneACCESS dataset retains in-frame rearrangements with V and J assigned. A fraction of the clones does not appear; measured against another copy, unresolved V genes explain less than half of the discrepancy, and the remainder lacks a known reason. This sample gives about 43,000 clones in total; approximately 91% of them show up just once. The ten top clones hold around 0.86% of the sample. The TCR originated in a male donor with multiple myeloma. Here the chain combines TRBV5-1 and TRBJ2-1, with the D segment possibly TRBD1 or TRBD2, each aligning over 5 bases. The sample here was PBMCs, taken in a trial of ipilimumab plus nivolumab as post-transplant consolidation. The base sequence is TGCGCCAGCAGCTTCTTGGGGGATGAGCAGTTCTTC. This is translated as CASSFLGDEQFF.